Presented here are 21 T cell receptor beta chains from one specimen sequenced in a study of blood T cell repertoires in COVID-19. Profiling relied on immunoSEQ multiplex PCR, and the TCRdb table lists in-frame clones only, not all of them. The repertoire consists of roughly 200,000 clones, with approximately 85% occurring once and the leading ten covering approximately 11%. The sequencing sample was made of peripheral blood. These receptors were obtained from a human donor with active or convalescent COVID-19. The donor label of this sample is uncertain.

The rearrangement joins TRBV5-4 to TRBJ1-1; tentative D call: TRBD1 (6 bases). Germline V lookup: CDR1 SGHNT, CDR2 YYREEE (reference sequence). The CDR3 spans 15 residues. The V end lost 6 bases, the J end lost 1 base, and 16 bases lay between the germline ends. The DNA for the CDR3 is TGTGCCAGCACTTGGGGGCGCTCCCCGAACACTGAAGCTTTCTTT. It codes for CASTWGRSPNTEAFF.

This chain's CDR3 is CASSLGGENTGELFF. The CDR3 bases are TGTGCCAGCAGCTTAGGGGGGGAGAACACCGGGGAGCTGTTTTTT. The chain has TRBV11-3 and TRBJ2-2; perhaps TRBD2 as D (6 bases). This CDR3 comprises 15 residues. The germline CDR1 and CDR2 sequences are SGHNT and YENEEA. Trimming cost V 1 base and J 1 base, with 7 bases left between them.

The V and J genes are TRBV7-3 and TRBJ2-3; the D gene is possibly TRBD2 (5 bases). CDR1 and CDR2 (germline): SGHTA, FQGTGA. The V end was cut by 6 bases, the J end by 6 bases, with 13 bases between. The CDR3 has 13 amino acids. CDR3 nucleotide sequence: TGTGCCAGCAGTTTTTCCCCGGGGGATACGCAGTATTTT. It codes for CASSFSPGDTQYF.

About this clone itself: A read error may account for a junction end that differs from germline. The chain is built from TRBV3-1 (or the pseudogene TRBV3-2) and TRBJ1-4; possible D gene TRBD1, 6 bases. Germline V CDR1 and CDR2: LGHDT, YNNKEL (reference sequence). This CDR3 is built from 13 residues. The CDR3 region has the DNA TGTGCCAGCAGCCAAGACCTGACGCGGGGGCGAACTTTT. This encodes CASSQDLTRGRTF.

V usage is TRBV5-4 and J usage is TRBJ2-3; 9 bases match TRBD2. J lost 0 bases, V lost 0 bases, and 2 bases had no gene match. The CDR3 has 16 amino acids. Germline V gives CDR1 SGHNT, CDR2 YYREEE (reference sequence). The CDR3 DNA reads TGTGCCAGCAGCTTGGCAGGACTAGCGAGCACAGATACGCAGTATTTT. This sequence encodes CASSLAGLASTDTQYF.

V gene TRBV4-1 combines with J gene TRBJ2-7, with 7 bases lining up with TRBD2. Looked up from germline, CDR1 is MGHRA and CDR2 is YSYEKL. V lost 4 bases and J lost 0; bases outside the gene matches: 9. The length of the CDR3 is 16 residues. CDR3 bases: TGCGCCAGCAGCCCCCCAAGGTCTAGCGGCTCCTACGAGCAGTACTTC. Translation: CASSPPRSSGSYEQYF.

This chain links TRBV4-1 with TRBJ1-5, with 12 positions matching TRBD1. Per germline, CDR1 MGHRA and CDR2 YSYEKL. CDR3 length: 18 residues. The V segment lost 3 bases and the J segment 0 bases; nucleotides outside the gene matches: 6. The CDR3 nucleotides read TGCGCCAGCAGCCAGGGACAGGGGGCCTCCTATAGCAATCAGCCCCAGCATTTT. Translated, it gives CASSQGQGASYSNQPQHF.

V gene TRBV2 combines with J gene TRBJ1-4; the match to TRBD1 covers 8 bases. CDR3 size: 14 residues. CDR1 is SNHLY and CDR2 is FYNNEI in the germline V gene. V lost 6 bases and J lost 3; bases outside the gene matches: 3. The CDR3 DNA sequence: TGTGCCAGCAGACAGGGGGGTGCTAATGAAAAACTGTTTTTT. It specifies CASRQGGANEKLFF.

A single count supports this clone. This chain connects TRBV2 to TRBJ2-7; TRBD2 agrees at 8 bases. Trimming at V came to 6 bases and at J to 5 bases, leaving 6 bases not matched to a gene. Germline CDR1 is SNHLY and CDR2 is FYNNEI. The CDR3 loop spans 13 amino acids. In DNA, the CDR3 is TGTGCCAGCAGCCGCGGGAGGTCGGACGAGCAGTACTTC. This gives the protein CASSRGRSDEQYF.

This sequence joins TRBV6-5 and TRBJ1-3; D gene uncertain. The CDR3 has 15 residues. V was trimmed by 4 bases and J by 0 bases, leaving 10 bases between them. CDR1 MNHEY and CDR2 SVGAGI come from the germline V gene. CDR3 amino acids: CASSFAQYSGNTIYF. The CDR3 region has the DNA TGTGCCAGCAGTTTTGCACAATACTCTGGAAACACCATATATTTT.

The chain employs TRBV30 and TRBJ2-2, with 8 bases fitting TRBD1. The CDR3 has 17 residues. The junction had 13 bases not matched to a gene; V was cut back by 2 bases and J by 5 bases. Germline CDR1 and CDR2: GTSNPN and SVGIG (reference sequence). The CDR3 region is CAWSPLDREVMTGELFF. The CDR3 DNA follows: TGTGCCTGGAGTCCTTTGGACAGGGAGGTGATGACCGGGGAGCTGTTTTTT. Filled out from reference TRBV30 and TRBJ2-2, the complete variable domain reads SQTIHQWPATLVQPVGSPLSLECTVEGTSNPNLYWYRQAAGRGLQLLFYSVGIGQISSEVPQNLSASRPQDRQFILSSKKLLLSDSGFYLCAWSPLDREVMTGELFFGEGSRLTVL.

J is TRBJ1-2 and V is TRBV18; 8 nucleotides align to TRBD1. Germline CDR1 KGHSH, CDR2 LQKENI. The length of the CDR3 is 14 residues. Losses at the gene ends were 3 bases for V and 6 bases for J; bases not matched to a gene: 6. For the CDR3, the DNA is TGTGCCAGCTCACCGGTGGACAGGGTGGATGGCTACACCTTC. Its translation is CASSPVDRVDGYTF.

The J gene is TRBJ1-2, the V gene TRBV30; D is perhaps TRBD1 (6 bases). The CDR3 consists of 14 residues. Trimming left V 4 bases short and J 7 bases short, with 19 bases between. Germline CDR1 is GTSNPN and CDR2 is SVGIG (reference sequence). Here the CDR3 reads CAWTYVPGTFGYTF. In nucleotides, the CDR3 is TGTGCCTGGACTTACGTCCCCGGGACATTTGGCTACACCTTC.

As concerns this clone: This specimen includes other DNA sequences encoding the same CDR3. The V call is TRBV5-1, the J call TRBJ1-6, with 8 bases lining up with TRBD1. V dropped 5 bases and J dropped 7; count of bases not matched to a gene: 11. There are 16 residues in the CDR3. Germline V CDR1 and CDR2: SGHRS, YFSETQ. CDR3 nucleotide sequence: TGCGCCAGCAGTTTACAGGGGGAGGCGGACAATTCACCCCTCCACTTT. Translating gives CASSLQGEADNSPLHF.

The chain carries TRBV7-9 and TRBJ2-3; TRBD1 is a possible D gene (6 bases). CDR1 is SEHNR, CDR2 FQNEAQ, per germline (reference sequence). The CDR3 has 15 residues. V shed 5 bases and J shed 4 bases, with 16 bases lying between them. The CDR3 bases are TGTGCCAGCAGCCCCGAAGGACAGAGCGCAGATACGCAGTATTTT. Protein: CASSPEGQSADTQYF.

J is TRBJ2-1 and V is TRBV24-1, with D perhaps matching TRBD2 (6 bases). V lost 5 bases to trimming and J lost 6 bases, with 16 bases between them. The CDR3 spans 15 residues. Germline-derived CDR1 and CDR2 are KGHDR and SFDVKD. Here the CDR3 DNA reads TGTGCCACCAGTGGGTCCAGGGAGGACGGCAATGAGCAGTTCTTC. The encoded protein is CATSGSREDGNEQFF.

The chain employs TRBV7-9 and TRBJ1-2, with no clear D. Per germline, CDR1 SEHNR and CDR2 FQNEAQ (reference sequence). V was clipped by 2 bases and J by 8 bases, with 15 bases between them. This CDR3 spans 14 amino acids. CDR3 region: CASSLRDKGDGYTF. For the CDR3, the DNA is TGTGCCAGCAGCTTACGGGATAAGGGAGACGGCTACACCTTC.

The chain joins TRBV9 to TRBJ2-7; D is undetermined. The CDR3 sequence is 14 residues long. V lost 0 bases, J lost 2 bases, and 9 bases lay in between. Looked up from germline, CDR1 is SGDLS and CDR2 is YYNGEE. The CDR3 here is CASSVEAQPYEQYF. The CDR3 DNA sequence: TGTGCCAGCAGCGTAGAAGCACAGCCCTACGAGCAGTACTTC.

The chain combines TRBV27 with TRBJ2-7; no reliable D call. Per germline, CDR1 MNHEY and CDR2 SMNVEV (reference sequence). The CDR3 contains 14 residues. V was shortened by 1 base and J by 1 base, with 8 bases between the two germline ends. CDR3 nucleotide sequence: TGTGCCAGCAGTTTATTTGGCGGTTCCTACGAGCAGTACTTC. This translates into CASSLFGGSYEQYF.

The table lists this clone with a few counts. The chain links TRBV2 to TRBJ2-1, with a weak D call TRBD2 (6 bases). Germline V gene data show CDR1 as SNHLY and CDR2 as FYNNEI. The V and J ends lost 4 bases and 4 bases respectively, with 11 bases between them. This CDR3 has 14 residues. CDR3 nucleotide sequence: TGTGCCAGCAGTGGTGGCGGAGGGTACAATGAGCAGTTCTTC. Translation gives CASSGGGGYNEQFF.

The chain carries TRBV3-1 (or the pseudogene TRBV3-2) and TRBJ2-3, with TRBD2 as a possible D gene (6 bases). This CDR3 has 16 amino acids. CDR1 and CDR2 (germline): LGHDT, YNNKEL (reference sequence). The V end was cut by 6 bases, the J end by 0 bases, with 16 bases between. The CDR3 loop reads CASSPLAESSTDTQYF. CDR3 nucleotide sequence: TGTGCCAGCAGTCCCTTAGCGGAATCTAGCACAGATACGCAGTATTTT.